The 5 T cell receptor beta chains reported below all come from one sample, sequenced in a study of read filtering for tumor transcriptome and immune sequencing. The library was built from about 400 ng RNA with molecular barcoded adaptors for alpha/delta and beta/gamma chains. TCRdb passed the reads through MiXCR, listing each CDR3 protein once. This sample has approximately 90,000 distinct CDR3 sequences; roughly 21% occur once, and the top ten carry roughly an eighth. The sequencing sample was made of a population of CD138-negative cells sorted from bone marrow. The receptors originated from a donor aged 40 or older with multiple myeloma.

This clonotype appeared many times. J is TRBJ1-1 and V is TRBV7-2; D call uncertain. This CDR3 contains 14 residues. The germline gives CDR1 SGHTA, CDR2 FQGNSA. V was shortened by 1 base and J by 1 base, with 7 bases between the two germline ends. CDR3 residues: CASSLEPGNTEAFF. CDR3 DNA sequence: TGTGCCAGCAGCTTAGAGCCCGGGAACACTGAAGCTTTCTTT.

This clonotype was detected many times. The CDR3 loop reads CASSLGGGGTEAFF. The CDR3 nucleotides are TGCGCCAGCAGCTTGGGGGGAGGGGGCACTGAAGCTTTCTTT. The chain uses TRBV5-1 and TRBJ1-1; a weak D match, TRBD1 (6 bases). Germline values: CDR1 SGHRS, CDR2 YFSETQ. This CDR3 contains 14 residues. The V end lost 0 bases, the J end lost 4 bases, and 10 bases lay between the germline ends.

This sequence joins TRBV28 and TRBJ1-1, with D possibly matching TRBD1 (6 bases). The CDR3 runs to 14 residues. Germline CDR1 is MDHEN and CDR2 is SYDVKM. V lost 2 bases, J lost 3 bases, and 10 bases lay in between. The CDR3 here is CASSLTAGDTEAFF. The CDR3 bases are TGTGCCAGCAGTTTAACGGCAGGGGACACTGAAGCTTTCTTT.

J is TRBJ2-1 and V is TRBV21-1; the table assigns TRBD1, which was not confirmed against the DNA. TRBV21-1 is listed as a pseudogene. This CDR3 has 15 residues. CDR3 in amino acids: CASRARQGSYNEQFF. DNA for the CDR3: TGTGCCAGCAGGGCCCGACAGGGCTCCTACAATGAGCAGTTCTTC.

This clonotype appeared many times. The J gene is TRBJ2-5, the V gene TRBV11-2; D unclear. Trimming removed 5 bases from V and 1 base from J, with 5 bases in between. In germline, CDR1 is SGHAT, CDR2 FQNNGV. The CDR3 totals 12 residues. CDR3 loop: CASSPLQETQYF. For the CDR3, the DNA is TGTGCCAGCAGCCCCCTCCAAGAGACCCAGTACTTC.